A selection of T cell receptor beta chains follows, all from one sample in a study of cytomegalovirus exposure and HLA in healthy donors. Sequencing used immunoSEQ multiplex PCR; TCRdb keeps in-frame clones, though not all of them. The table includes a few hundred thousand clones, 60% to 80% detected once. Sequencing was performed on PBMCs. These receptors all come from a woman aged 25 to 45 in good health and CMV-seronegative. The CDR3 runs from the conserved cysteine through the conserved F or W. A D gene is named only where the DNA matches it firmly. Size values are once, few and many counts, or a class for expanded clones, and some rows have none.

j_call v_call d_call clone_size cdr3_nt cdr3_aa
TRBJ1-3 TRBV25-1 - - TGTGCCAGCAGTGAATGGGGGGATTTCGGAAACACCATATATTTT CASSEWGDFGNTIYF
TRBJ2-2 TRBV27 - - TGTGCCAGCAGTTTAAGAGGACGGGAGAACACCGGGGAGCTGTTTTTT CASSLRGRENTGELFF
TRBJ2-3 TRBV5-6 - - TGTGCCAGCAGCGACTACCGCAGGGATACGCAGTATTTT CASSDYRRDTQYF
TRBJ2-7 TRBV6-1 - - TGTGCCAGCAGTGAGTCCCTAAGGGGGTCCGAGCAGTACTTC CASSESLRGSEQYF
TRBJ2-3 TRBV27 TRBD2 - TGTGCCAGCAGTCTATTAGCGGGTCTAGGGGCAGATACGCAGTATTTT CASSLLAGLGADTQYF
TRBJ2-3 TRBV9 TRBD2 - TGTGCCAGCAGCGTTGCGAGACTAGCGAGCACAGATACGCAGTATTTT CASSVARLASTDTQYF
TRBJ2-1 TRBV5-1 TRBD2 few TGCGCCAGCAGCTTGAGCGGGAGGGAGAATGAGCAGTTCTTC CASSLSGRENEQFF
TRBJ1-1 TRBV2 TRBD1 once TGTGCCAGCAGTGGCGACAGGGTGAACACTGAAGCTTTCTTT CASSGDRVNTEAFF
TRBJ2-3 TRBV6-5 - - TGTGCCAGCACCAGGAGGGAAACAGATACGCAGTATTTT CASTRRETDTQYF
TRBJ2-7 TRBV27 - few TGTGCCAGCAGTTTAGGGCTGGTTTACGAGCAGTACTTC CASSLGLVYEQYF
TRBJ1-1 TRBV7-2 - - TGTGCCAGCAGCTTACAGGGGCTACTGTCGTCTTTT CASSLQGLLSSF
TRBJ1-1 TRBV30 - - TGTGCCTGGAGTCCCCCTCGGGGTGGCCGGCGAACTGAAGCTTTCTTT CAWSPPRGGRRTEAFF
TRBJ2-1 TRBV5-1 TRBD2 - TGCGCCAGCAGCGCAAGCGGGGGGACCTACAATGAGCAGTTCTTC CASSASGGTYNEQFF
TRBJ1-2 TRBV11-2 - - TGTGCCAGCAGCTTCAATGCGGGTGGCTACACCTTC CASSFNAGGYTF
TRBJ1-2 TRBV5-1 - few TGCGCCAGCAGCCCCGACGGGAGTGGCTACACCTTC CASSPDGSGYTF
TRBJ2-2 TRBV5-1 - few TGCGCCAGCAGCTCCTACACCGGGGAGCTGTTTTTT CASSSYTGELFF
TRBJ1-2 TRBV5-1 - few TGCGCCAGCAGCAACGGGGAGGGCTACACCTTC CASSNGEGYTF
TRBJ1-2 TRBV12-5 - - TGTGCTAGTGGTCTCCTACCCTCCCGCGCTAACTATGGCTACACCTTC CASGLLPSRANYGYTF
TRBJ1-6 TRBV7-2 - - TGTGCCAGCACCCCTGGTCGGGTCCTCCACTTT CASTPGRVLHF
TRBJ2-1 TRBV7-8 - - TGTGCCAGCAGATCCTTTTTAGGGGGTTCGCCCAATGAGCAGTTCTTC CASRSFLGGSPNEQFF
TRBJ2-7 TRBV5-4 TRBD2 - TGTGCCAGCAGCGCTAGCGGGAGTACCTACGAGCAGTACTTC CASSASGSTYEQYF
TRBJ2-2 TRBV4-1 - - TGCGCCAGCAGCCCGGAAGGAGCCGGGGAGCTGTTTTTT CASSPEGAGELFF